This TCR beta chain is drawn from a study of metastatic and nonmetastatic thyroid tumors (dated by TCRdb to the early 2020s). Background for the entire study: The researchers compared repertoires between peripheral blood samples and tumor or nodule tissue samples from patients with malignant or benign thyroid disease. What the research found in general, with its limitations: In both blood and tumor samples, malignant tumors were reported to have significantly higher TCR beta diversity than benign nodules.

This clone was observed at least ten times. This clone's antigen is unknown. No base-level quality is on record; no much larger clone is a single base apart. CDR1 is given as MNHEY and CDR2 as SVGEGT, both from the germline V gene. The CDR3, from cysteine to phenylalanine, totals 15 residues. The kept DNA is CDR3 alone, 45 bases in frame from the first base. Here V drops 4 bases and J drops 2 bases, and the junction holds 4 bases not matched to any gene. No patient had received any treatment before thyroid surgery. The study retrospectively analysed patient clinical samples collected from about 2012 to 2019 using T-cell receptor beta sequencing. The library was generated by PCR. These reads were obtained on an Illumina HiSeq 4000. High-throughput sequencing was used to profile the CDR3 region of the TCR beta-chain in every patient. Under the source paper's analysis protocol: Drawing on CDR3 differences between clinicopathological groups, the researchers built a classifier meant to tell apart patients with distant-metastatic papillary thyroid cancer. The Shannon index was used to assess repertoire diversity, and the Morisita-Horn index was used to assess tumor-blood repertoire similarity. Using fastp trimming at Q25 and MiXCR clonotype assembly, TCRdb reanalyzed the public sequencing data and kept in-frame beta chains. Clone size and V and J calls follow TCRdb, not the original study. This sample holds thousands of clones; around 30% were observed only once. The ten largest clones take up over 20% of the sample.

The TCR originated in a female donor with papillary thyroid cancer or a benign thyroid nodule (not recorded which). Some clones in this sample may be carry-over from other donors' samples. Sequenced: tumor tissue. The V and J segments used are TRBV6-2 or TRBV6-3 and TRBJ1-5; 8 central nucleotides agree with TRBD1. The DNA sequence follows: TGTGCCAGCAGTTCCCCGGGACAGGGCAATCAGCCCCAGCATTTT. Translated, it reads CASSSPGQGNQPQHF.